This passage covers 18 T cell receptor beta chains from one sample sequenced in a study of cytomegalovirus exposure and HLA in healthy donors. The PCR ran on 60 Vbeta and 13 Jbeta primers. Profiling relied on immunoSEQ multiplex PCR, and the TCRdb table lists in-frame clones only, not all of them. The data contain 150,000 or so clones, more than 75% of them singletons. Sequencing was performed on PBMCs. All receptors come from a man aged 18 to 35 in good health and CMV-seropositive.

The rearrangement links TRBV5-1 to TRBJ2-5; weak D call: TRBD2 (6 bases). The V gene lost 4 bases and the J gene lost 2 bases, with 12 bases spanning the gap. CDR1 and CDR2 from the germline V gene are SGHRS and YFSETQ. The CDR3 runs 14 residues. CDR3 in DNA: TGCGCCAGCAGCCTGACTAGTCCACAAGAGACCCAGTACTTC. Residues: CASSLTSPQETQYF.

V and J are TRBV30 and TRBJ1-6, with TRBD1 matching 8 bases. The germline V gene has CDR1 GTSNPN and CDR2 SVGIG (reference sequence). The CDR3 spans 13 residues. V was clipped by 3 bases and J by 10 bases; unmatched bases: 5. The CDR3 sequence is CAWRDREKSPLHF. The CDR3 region has the DNA TGTGCCTGGAGGGACAGGGAAAAATCACCCCTCCACTTT.

The gene calls are TRBV2 and TRBJ2-7; D not resolved. Trimming took off 5 bases at V and 12 bases at J, with 17 bases between the two ends. Germline CDR1 is SNHLY and CDR2 is FYNNEI. The CDR3 contains 12 residues. CDR3 in amino acids: CASSLLAERLYF. CDR3 coding DNA: TGTGCCAGCAGTCTTCTCGCGGAAAGGCTGTACTTC.

This clone showed up just once. The V and J genes are TRBV19 and TRBJ1-1, with a weak D call TRBD1 (5 bases). The CDR3 loop spans 13 amino acids. In germline, CDR1 is LNHDA, CDR2 SQIVND (reference sequence). Trimming pared 4 bases from V and 4 bases from J, leaving 10 bases between. Written as DNA, the CDR3 is TGTGCCAGTAGTAGCGGGGGATTCACTGAAGCTTTCTTT. Amino acid sequence: CASSSGGFTEAFF.

Of note for this clone: Distinct nucleotide sequences in the sample also encode this CDR3. The rearrangement uses TRBV29-1 and TRBJ2-5; D perhaps matches TRBD2 (6 bases). The CDR3 runs to 11 residues. The germline V gene has CDR1 SQVTM and CDR2 ANQGSEA. V lost 6 bases to trimming and J lost 4 bases, with 9 bases between them. The CDR3 coding sequence is TGCAGCGTGAGGGGAGGAGAGACCCAGTACTTC. It specifies CSVRGGETQYF.

In DNA form, the CDR3 reads TGCGCCAGCAGCCTGAGCGGGGGTTCTGAGGAGACCCAGTACTTC. Its protein is CASSLSGGSEETQYF. This chain uses TRBV5-1 with TRBJ2-5; 8 bases agree with TRBD2. CDR3 length equals 15 residues. The junction had 10 bases not matched to a gene; V was cut back by 4 bases and J by 5 bases. Germline values: CDR1 SGHRS, CDR2 YFSETQ. The full variable domain, rest sourced from reference TRBV5-1 and TRBJ2-5, is KAGVTQTPRYLIKTRGQQVTLSCSPISGHRSVSWYQQTPGQGLQFLFEYFSETQRNKGNFPGRFSGRQFSNSRSEMNVSTLELGDSALYLCASSLSGGSEETQYFGPGTRLLVL.

The chain joins TRBV5-8 to TRBJ1-2, with D possibly matching TRBD1 (5 bases). The V end lost 6 bases, the J end lost 5 bases, and 11 bases lay between the germline ends. CDR3 length equals 12 residues. The V gene's germline CDR1 is SGHTS and CDR2 YDEGEE. The CDR3 reads CASTIPGYGYTF. The CDR3 bases are TGTGCCAGCACAATCCCAGGGTATGGCTACACCTTC.

The chain is built from TRBV7-8 and TRBJ2-7; 8 positions agree with TRBD2. V was pared by 4 bases and J by 3 bases, with 8 bases of the junction left unmatched. The CDR3 runs 15 residues. The germline V gene encodes CDR1 SGHVS and CDR2 FQNEAQ. The CDR3 bases are TGTGCCAGCAGCTCGCAAGGCGGGGGGAGCTACGAGCAGTACTTC. Residues: CASSSQGGGSYEQYF.

The chain is built from TRBV4-2 and TRBJ2-3; a weak D match, TRBD2 (6 bases). Trimming took off 1 base at V and 0 bases at J, with 14 bases between the two ends. Germline V CDR1 and CDR2: LGHNA, YNFKEQ. The CDR3 is made up of 17 amino acids. The CDR3: CASSQGPTGTSTDTQYF. Here the CDR3 DNA reads TGTGCCAGCAGCCAAGGGCCGACGGGGACTAGCACAGATACGCAGTATTTT.

DNA for the CDR3: TGTGCCAGCAGCGGGAGGGTCCTTCTAAACACTGAAGCTTTCTTT. It is translated as CASSGRVLLNTEAFF. V gene TRBV11-3 combines with J gene TRBJ1-1; D gene ambiguous. Germline lookup yields CDR1 SGHNT and CDR2 YENEEA. Trimming took 5 bases from V and 2 from J, leaving 15 bases between them. The CDR3 contains 15 residues.

J is TRBJ1-3 and V is TRBV6-1, with unresolved D. This CDR3 is built from 15 residues. From germline, CDR1 is MNHNS and CDR2 SASEGT. V lost 0 bases and J lost 0, with 6 bases in between. The CDR3 DNA reads TGTGCCAGCAGTGAAGCCGTTATCTCTGGAAACACCATATATTTT. The encoded protein is CASSEAVISGNTIYF.

This clone was counted a few times. This chain uses TRBV5-4 with TRBJ1-4; 11 positions match TRBD1. The V gene's germline CDR1 is SGHNT and CDR2 YYREEE (reference sequence). This CDR3 has 15 amino acids. V dropped 4 bases and J dropped 5; count of bases not matched to a gene: 4. The CDR3 protein is CASSVGQGGNEKLFF. The DNA for the CDR3 is TGTGCCAGCAGCGTGGGACAGGGGGGGAATGAAAAACTGTTTTTT.

The chain employs TRBV9 and TRBJ1-5; 11 positions match TRBD1. The CDR3 length is 18 residues. With V trimmed by 0 bases and J by 1 base, 6 bases remained unmatched. The germline gives CDR1 SGDLS, CDR2 YYNGEE. The CDR3 region has the DNA TGTGCCAGCAGCGTAGTGGACAGGGGGCATTTGAGCAATCAGCCCCAGCATTTT. Protein product: CASSVVDRGHLSNQPQHF.

The chain links TRBV7-9 to TRBJ2-7; TRBD2 agrees at 7 bases. With V trimmed by 7 bases and J by 3 bases, 12 bases remained unmatched. The CDR3 contains 15 residues. Germline CDR1 is SEHNR and CDR2 is FQNEAQ (reference sequence). Here the CDR3 DNA reads TGTGCCAGCACCCACCCCGGGGAGGGTTTCTACGAGCAGTACTTC. It translates to CASTHPGEGFYEQYF.

The V and J genes are TRBV7-6 and TRBJ2-5; 9 bases match TRBD2. Germline trimming cut 2 bases from V and 3 bases from J; bases unmatched to any gene: 4. The V gene's germline CDR1 is SGHVS and CDR2 FNYEAQ. The CDR3 has 15 amino acids. CDR3 DNA sequence: TGTGCCAGCAGCTTATATTCTAGCGGGGAAGAGACCCAGTACTTC. Translated, it gives CASSLYSSGEETQYF.

The V call is TRBV7-2, the J call TRBJ1-4; D unclear. CDR1 is SGHTA, CDR2 FQGNSA, per germline. The V gene lost 5 bases and the J gene lost 3 bases, with 13 bases spanning the gap. This CDR3 contains 15 residues. CDR3 in DNA: TGTGCCAGCAGCCTTGGTCCTACTCCTAATGAAAAACTGTTTTTT. It translates to CASSLGPTPNEKLFF.

The CDR3 region is CASSPGGTNTGELFF. The CDR3, as DNA: TGTGCCAGCAGCCCAGGGGGTACGAACACCGGGGAGCTGTTTTTT. This chain joins TRBV11-3 and TRBJ2-2; TRBD1 agrees at 7 bases. The germline V gene has CDR1 SGHNT and CDR2 YENEEA. The J segment lost 0 bases and the V segment lost 5 bases, leaving 3 bases of the junction unmatched. This CDR3 region has 15 residues.

This clone was detected only a few times. The V call is TRBV11-2, the J call TRBJ2-3, with 10 bases identical to TRBD2. This CDR3 region has 16 residues. The V and J ends lost 0 bases and 6 bases, in that order; junction bases with no gene match: 6. Germline CDR1 and CDR2: SGHAT and FQNNGV. In DNA, the CDR3 is TGTGCCAGCAGCTTAGAACCAGCGGGGGGGCGGGATACGCAGTATTTT. This encodes CASSLEPAGGRDTQYF. The entire variable domain, with the rest obtained from reference TRBV11-2 and TRBJ2-3, is as follows: EAGVAQSPRYKIIEKRQSVAFWCNPISGHATLYWYQQILGQGPKLLIQFQNNGVVDDSQLPKDRFSAERLKGVDSTLKIQPAKLEDSAVYLCASSLEPAGGRDTQYFGPGTRLTVL.